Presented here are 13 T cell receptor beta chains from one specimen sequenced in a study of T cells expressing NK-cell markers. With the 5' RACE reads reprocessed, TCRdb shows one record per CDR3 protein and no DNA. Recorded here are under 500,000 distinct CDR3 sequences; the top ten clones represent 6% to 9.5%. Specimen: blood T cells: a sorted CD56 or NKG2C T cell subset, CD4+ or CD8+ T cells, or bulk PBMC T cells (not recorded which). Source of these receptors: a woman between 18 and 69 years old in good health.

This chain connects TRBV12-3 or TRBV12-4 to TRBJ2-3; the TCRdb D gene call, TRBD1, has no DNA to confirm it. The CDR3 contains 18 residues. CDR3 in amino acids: CASSLVAPDLGATDTQYF.

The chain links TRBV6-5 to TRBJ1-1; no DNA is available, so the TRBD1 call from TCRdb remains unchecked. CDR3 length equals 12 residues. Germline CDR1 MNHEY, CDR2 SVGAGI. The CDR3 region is CASIRGNTEAFF.

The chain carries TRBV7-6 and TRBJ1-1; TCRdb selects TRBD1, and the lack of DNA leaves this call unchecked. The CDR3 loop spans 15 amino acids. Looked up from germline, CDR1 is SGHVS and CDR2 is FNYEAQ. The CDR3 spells CASSPHTGPNTEAFF.

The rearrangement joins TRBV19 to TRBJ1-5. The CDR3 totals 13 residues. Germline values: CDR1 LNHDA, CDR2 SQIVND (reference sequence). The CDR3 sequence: CASCPWDGQPQHF.

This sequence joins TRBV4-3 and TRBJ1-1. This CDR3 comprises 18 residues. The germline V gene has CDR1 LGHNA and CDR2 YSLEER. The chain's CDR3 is CASSQDLGTRMVDTEAFF.

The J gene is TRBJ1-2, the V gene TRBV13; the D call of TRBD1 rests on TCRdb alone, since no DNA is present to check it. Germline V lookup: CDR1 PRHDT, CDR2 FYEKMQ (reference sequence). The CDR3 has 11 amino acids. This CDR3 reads CASSLNGAHTF.

The CDR3 loop reads CASRLTGTLPPNEQFF. This chain uses TRBV27 with TRBJ2-1; TCRdb indicates TRBD2, and absent DNA this call remains unverified. The CDR3 extends over 16 amino acids. Germline loops: CDR1 MNHEY, CDR2 SMNVEV (reference sequence).

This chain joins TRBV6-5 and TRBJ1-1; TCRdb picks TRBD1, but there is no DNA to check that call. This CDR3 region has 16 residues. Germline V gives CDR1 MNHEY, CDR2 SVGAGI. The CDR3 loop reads CASSYAAGGLGTEAFF.

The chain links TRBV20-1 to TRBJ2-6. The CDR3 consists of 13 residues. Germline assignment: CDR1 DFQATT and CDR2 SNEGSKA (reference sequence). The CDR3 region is CSAFKTPANVLTF.

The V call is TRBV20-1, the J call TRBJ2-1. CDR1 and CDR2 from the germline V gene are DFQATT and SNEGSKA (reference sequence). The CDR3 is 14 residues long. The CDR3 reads CSAETESSYNEQFF.

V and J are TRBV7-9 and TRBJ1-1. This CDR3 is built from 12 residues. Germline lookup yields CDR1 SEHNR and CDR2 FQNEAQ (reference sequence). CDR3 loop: CASSLRGMEAFF.

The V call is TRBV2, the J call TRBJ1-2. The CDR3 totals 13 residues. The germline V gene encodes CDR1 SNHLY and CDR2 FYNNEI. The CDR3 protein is CASSDVGNYGYTF.

CDR3 residues: CASSTRTGPRDTQYF. The V gene is TRBV7-2, the J gene TRBJ2-3; there is no DNA to check the TCRdb D call of TRBD2. The CDR3 is 15 amino acids. Germline CDR1 reads SGHTA; CDR2 reads FQGNSA.